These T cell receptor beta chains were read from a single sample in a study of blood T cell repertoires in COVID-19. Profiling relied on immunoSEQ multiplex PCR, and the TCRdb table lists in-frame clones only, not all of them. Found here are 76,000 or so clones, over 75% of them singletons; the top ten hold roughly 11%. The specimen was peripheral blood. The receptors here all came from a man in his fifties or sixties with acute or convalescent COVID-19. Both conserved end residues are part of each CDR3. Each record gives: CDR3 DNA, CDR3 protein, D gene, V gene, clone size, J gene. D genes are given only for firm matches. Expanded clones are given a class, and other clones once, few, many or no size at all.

DNA: TGTGCCAGCAGTGAATATGTCAGACGACCCGGGACTAGCGGGAGAATCCAGAGCTACGAGCAGTACTTC; CDR3: CASSEYVRRPGTSGRIQSYEQYF; D: TRBD2; V: TRBV6-1; size: NA; J: TRBJ2-7
DNA: TGTGCCAGCAGCTTAAATCGCGGGGCGGGAGAGGGCCACCGCTACGAGCAGTACTTC; CDR3: CASSLNRGAGEGHRYEQYF; D: TRBD2; V: TRBV7-6; size: NA; J: TRBJ2-7
DNA: TGCAGCGCGGTCCATGGAGGGACTGAAGCTTTCTTT; CDR3: CSAVHGGTEAFF; D: NA; V: TRBV29-1; size: NA; J: TRBJ1-1
DNA: TGTGCCAGCAGTTTAGGAGGGACAGGAAAAACCGGGGAGCTGTTTTTT; CDR3: CASSLGGTGKTGELFF; D: TRBD1; V: TRBV28; size: few; J: TRBJ2-2
DNA: TGTGCCACCAGACCCTCCGGGACAAGAAATCAGCCCCAGCATTTT; CDR3: CATRPSGTRNQPQHF; D: NA; V: TRBV28; size: NA; J: TRBJ1-5
DNA: TGCAGTGCTTCGACTATTGAGCAGTTCTTC; CDR3: CSASTIEQFF; D: NA; V: TRBV20-1; size: NA; J: TRBJ2-1
DNA: TGTGCCAGTAGCCCGGGGACAGGGATCTACAATGAGCAGTTCTTC; CDR3: CASSPGTGIYNEQFF; D: TRBD1; V: TRBV19; size: NA; J: TRBJ2-1
DNA: TGTGCCAGTAGTGGGGCGGGAGGGACACAAGAGACCCAGTACTTC; CDR3: CASSGAGGTQETQYF; D: TRBD2; V: TRBV19; size: NA; J: TRBJ2-5
DNA: TGTGCCATTAGCAGACAGGGGATTCAGCCCCAGCATTTT; CDR3: CAISRQGIQPQHF; D: TRBD1; V: TRBV19; size: NA; J: TRBJ1-5
DNA: TGTGCCAGCAGTGGTGGCGGGGGGGCCGGGAAAGATACGCAGTATTTT; CDR3: CASSGGGGAGKDTQYF; D: TRBD2; V: TRBV6-4; size: NA; J: TRBJ2-3
DNA: TGCAGTGTAGGGGCAGATACGCAGTATTTT; CDR3: CSVGADTQYF; D: NA; V: TRBV20-1; size: NA; J: TRBJ2-3
DNA: TGTGCCAGCAGCTCTTCCACAGTGGGCGAGCAGTACTTC; CDR3: CASSSSTVGEQYF; D: NA; V: TRBV9; size: NA; J: TRBJ2-7
DNA: TGTGCCAGCACCTTACAGGGGAAGGGGCAGCCCCAGCATTTT; CDR3: CASTLQGKGQPQHF; D: TRBD1; V: TRBV2; size: few; J: TRBJ1-5
DNA: TGCGCCAGCAGCCAAGTAGGCAGGGAAAACACCGGGGAGCTGTTTTTT; CDR3: CASSQVGRENTGELFF; D: NA; V: TRBV4-3; size: NA; J: TRBJ2-2
DNA: TGTGCCTGGAGTCCTAACTATGTCTATGGCTACACCTTC; CDR3: CAWSPNYVYGYTF; D: NA; V: TRBV30; size: NA; J: TRBJ1-2
DNA: TGCGCCAGCAGCCCGCGGACAGGGGCTTTCTACGAGCAGTACTTC; CDR3: CASSPRTGAFYEQYF; D: TRBD1; V: TRBV5-1; size: NA; J: TRBJ2-7
DNA: TGTGCCAGCGGAGGACAGGGAAACTACGAGCAGTACTTC; CDR3: CASGGQGNYEQYF; D: TRBD1; V: TRBV5-5; size: NA; J: TRBJ2-7
DNA: TGTGCCAGCAGTCCCTCGGACAGACTCCTCAATCAGCCCCAGCATTTT; CDR3: CASSPSDRLLNQPQHF; D: NA; V: TRBV27; size: NA; J: TRBJ1-5
DNA: TGTGCCAGCAGTATCAACCCGGGATACCAAGAGACCCAGTACTTC; CDR3: CASSINPGYQETQYF; D: NA; V: TRBV7-6; size: NA; J: TRBJ2-5
DNA: TGTGCCAGCAGTGATGCCTTGGACTTCTCTGGGGCCAACGTCCTGACTTTC; CDR3: CASSDALDFSGANVLTF; D: NA; V: TRBV6-2/TRBV6-3; size: NA; J: TRBJ2-6
DNA: TGTGCCAGCAGCTCCCGGGATTTTAAGAATTCACCCCTCCACTTT; CDR3: CASSSRDFKNSPLHF; D: NA; V: TRBV9; size: NA; J: TRBJ1-6
DNA: TGTGCCAGCAGCCCTATAGGGACTAGCCCCACAGATACGCAGTATTTT; CDR3: CASSPIGTSPTDTQYF; D: TRBD2; V: TRBV6-2/TRBV6-3; size: once; J: TRBJ2-3
DNA: TGTGCCAGCAGCCAAGATGGCCGCGGTCACGAGCAGTACTTC; CDR3: CASSQDGRGHEQYF; D: NA; V: TRBV3-1/TRBV3-2; size: NA; J: TRBJ2-7
DNA: TGTGCCAGCAGCCAAACGACAAACGTCGGGGAGCTGTTTTTT; CDR3: CASSQTTNVGELFF; D: NA; V: TRBV7-2; size: NA; J: TRBJ2-2
DNA: TGTGCCAGCAGTCAAAAGGACAGGAACGCCGGGGAGCTGTTTTTT; CDR3: CASSQKDRNAGELFF; D: TRBD1; V: TRBV6-2/TRBV6-3; size: NA; J: TRBJ2-2
DNA: TGTGCCAGCAGGTTCGCCGGGACTAGCGGGAACACCGGGGAGCTGTTTTTT; CDR3: CASRFAGTSGNTGELFF; D: TRBD2; V: TRBV5-6; size: few; J: TRBJ2-2
DNA: TGTGCCAGCAGCTTAACTTCCTGGGACTTCTCTGGGGCCAACGTCCTGACTTTC; CDR3: CASSLTSWDFSGANVLTF; D: NA; V: TRBV7-2; size: NA; J: TRBJ2-6
DNA: TGTGCCTCGTCCGACGAGGGGGCGGGGGAGACCCAGTACTTC; CDR3: CASSDEGAGETQYF; D: NA; V: TRBV27; size: NA; J: TRBJ2-5
DNA: TGTGCCAGCAGCCCCGGTGGGGTGGGGGGCAATGAGCAGTTCTTC; CDR3: CASSPGGVGGNEQFF; D: NA; V: TRBV5-4; size: NA; J: TRBJ2-1
DNA: TGTGCCACCGGGACCGGGGGTAATGAAAAACTGTTTTTT; CDR3: CATGTGGNEKLFF; D: NA; V: TRBV24-1; size: NA; J: TRBJ1-4
DNA: TGCAGTGCTAGTGCAGCGTTTTCTAACTATGGCTACACCTTC; CDR3: CSASAAFSNYGYTF; D: NA; V: TRBV20-1; size: NA; J: TRBJ1-2
DNA: TGTGCCATCAGTGAGGGGACAGCCAACACTGAAGCTTTCTTT; CDR3: CAISEGTANTEAFF; D: TRBD1; V: TRBV10-3; size: NA; J: TRBJ1-1
DNA: TGCGCCAGCAGCTCACGGGGGGTGGACGAGCAGTACTTC; CDR3: CASSSRGVDEQYF; D: TRBD2; V: TRBV4-3; size: NA; J: TRBJ2-7
DNA: TGTGCTAGTGGTTCTCCAAGCCCCGGGACAGGGGGCTCTGGAGCTTTCTTT; CDR3: CASGSPSPGTGGSGAFF; D: TRBD1; V: TRBV12-5; size: once; J: TRBJ1-1
DNA: TGTGCCAGCAGCTTACGATTCAGAGGAGGGGAAAAACTGTTTTTT; CDR3: CASSLRFRGGEKLFF; D: NA; V: TRBV11-2; size: NA; J: TRBJ1-4
DNA: TGTGCCAGCAGTGGATCTCAGGGTTTACCCCAAGCTTTCTTT; CDR3: CASSGSQGLPQAFF; D: NA; V: TRBV28; size: few; J: TRBJ1-1
DNA: TGTGCCAGTAGTATAACCCGGACAGGGAGAACTGAAGCTTTCTTT; CDR3: CASSITRTGRTEAFF; D: TRBD1; V: TRBV19; size: NA; J: TRBJ1-1
DNA: TGCGCCAGCAGTCCGAACCGGGACAGGGGGCGAGACACTGAAGCTTTCTTT; CDR3: CASSPNRDRGRDTEAFF; D: TRBD1; V: TRBV5-1; size: NA; J: TRBJ1-1
DNA: TGTGCCAGCAGTACTTACTCACCCTCAACAGGGGACTACGAGCAGTACTTC; CDR3: CASSTYSPSTGDYEQYF; D: TRBD1; V: TRBV28; size: NA; J: TRBJ2-7
DNA: TGCAGCCTTCGGGGGGCCGGCGGAGATACGCAGTATTTT; CDR3: CSLRGAGGDTQYF; D: NA; V: TRBV29-1; size: NA; J: TRBJ2-3
DNA: TGTGCCAGCTCAAGCCTAGGGGGAGAATCCTACAATGAGCAGTTCTTC; CDR3: CASSSLGGESYNEQFF; D: NA; V: TRBV18; size: NA; J: TRBJ2-1
DNA: TGCGCCAGCAGCTTGCGGACAGACCCATACGAGCAGTACTTC; CDR3: CASSLRTDPYEQYF; D: NA; V: TRBV5-1; size: NA; J: TRBJ2-7
DNA: TGTGCCAGCAGCTTAGGCTACGAGTGGAATTCACCCCTCCACTTT; CDR3: CASSLGYEWNSPLHF; D: NA; V: TRBV7-6; size: NA; J: TRBJ1-6
DNA: TGTGCCAGCAGCTTAACTAGCGGGAGCACCGGGGAGCTGTTTTTT; CDR3: CASSLTSGSTGELFF; D: TRBD2; V: TRBV7-3; size: NA; J: TRBJ2-2
DNA: TGCGCCAGCAGCTTGGCACAGGGGCCGACTAATGAAAAACTGTTTTTT; CDR3: CASSLAQGPTNEKLFF; D: TRBD1; V: TRBV5-1; size: NA; J: TRBJ1-4
DNA: TGTGCCAGCAGTTTACCCTCGCAGTATAATTCACCCCTCCACTTT; CDR3: CASSLPSQYNSPLHF; D: NA; V: TRBV28; size: once; J: TRBJ1-6
DNA: TGTGCCAGCAGCCTACGACAGGGGAGCACAGATACGCAGTATTTT; CDR3: CASSLRQGSTDTQYF; D: TRBD1; V: TRBV11-3; size: NA; J: TRBJ2-3
DNA: TGTGCCAGTAGTGCCCCAAGAGAGAACACTGAAGCTTTCTTT; CDR3: CASSAPRENTEAFF; D: NA; V: TRBV19; size: NA; J: TRBJ1-1
DNA: TGTGCCAGCAGTGCCCAGGCCACCTACGAGCAGTACTTC; CDR3: CASSAQATYEQYF; D: NA; V: TRBV6-2/TRBV6-3; size: NA; J: TRBJ2-7
DNA: TGCGCCAGCAGCCGGGGGACAGGGGGTTTCTACGAGCAGTACTTC; CDR3: CASSRGTGGFYEQYF; D: TRBD1; V: TRBV4-3; size: NA; J: TRBJ2-7
DNA: TGTGCCAGCAGAGTTCAGGGGGCGTTTCAGCCCCAGCATTTT; CDR3: CASRVQGAFQPQHF; D: TRBD1; V: TRBV27; size: NA; J: TRBJ1-5
DNA: TGTGCCTGGAGTGTAACCGGGACTGAAGCTTTCTTT; CDR3: CAWSVTGTEAFF; D: NA; V: TRBV30; size: NA; J: TRBJ1-1
DNA: TGTGCCAGCAGTTCGGGACACAGGAACACTGAAGCTTTCTTT; CDR3: CASSSGHRNTEAFF; D: NA; V: TRBV2; size: NA; J: TRBJ1-1
DNA: TGTGCCAGCAGTTTTGGGACAGGGCGTCAGCCCCAGCATTTT; CDR3: CASSFGTGRQPQHF; D: TRBD1; V: TRBV6-5; size: NA; J: TRBJ1-5
DNA: TGTGCCAGCAAGGTAGCGGGGGCTCTAGCCAAAAACATTCAGTACTTC; CDR3: CASKVAGALAKNIQYF; D: TRBD2; V: TRBV2; size: once; J: TRBJ2-4
DNA: TGTGCCAGCAGCTTGAATGCAGGGGGTATTTTCACCTTC; CDR3: CASSLNAGGIFTF; D: TRBD1; V: TRBV5-5; size: NA; J: TRBJ1-2
DNA: TGCGCCAGCAGCGGGGGGGTGGACACTGAAGCTTTCTTT; CDR3: CASSGGVDTEAFF; D: NA; V: TRBV10-1; size: NA; J: TRBJ1-1